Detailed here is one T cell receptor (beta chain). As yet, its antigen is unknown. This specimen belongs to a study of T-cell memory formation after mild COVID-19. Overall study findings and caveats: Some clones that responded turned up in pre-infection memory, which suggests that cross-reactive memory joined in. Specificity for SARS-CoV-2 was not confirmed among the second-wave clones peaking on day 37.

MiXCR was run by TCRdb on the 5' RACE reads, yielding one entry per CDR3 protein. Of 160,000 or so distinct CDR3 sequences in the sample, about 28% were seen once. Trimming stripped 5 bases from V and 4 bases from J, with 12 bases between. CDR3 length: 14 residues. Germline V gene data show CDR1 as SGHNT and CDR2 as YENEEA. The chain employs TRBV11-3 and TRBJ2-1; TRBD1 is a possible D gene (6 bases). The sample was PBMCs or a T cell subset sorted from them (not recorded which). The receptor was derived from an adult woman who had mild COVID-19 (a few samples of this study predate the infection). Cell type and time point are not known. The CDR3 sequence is CASSPTGIYNEQFF. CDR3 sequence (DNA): TGTGCCAGCAGCCCCACAGGGATATACAATGAGCAGTTCTTC.